This T cell receptor beta chain was recorded in a study of blood T cell repertoires in COVID-19. Study-level background: There were acute and convalescent COVID-19 samples, and they came from the United States, Italy and Spain. Nucleic acid was either cDNA or gDNA, and it came from T cells, B-cell-depleted T cells, or PBMCs.

Original processing notes: Scientists estimated how many nucleated cells there were by amplifying reference gene primers. Generated by immunoSEQ multiplex PCR, the TCRdb table keeps only in-frame clones and is missing some. Clone size and the V and J calls come from that table; the DNA yielded D and trimming. This sample yields 100,000 to 150,000 clones, of which 74% are seen a single time; over 5.5% belongs to the top ten. During active infection, Seattle patients enrolled and were then monitored through disease. The sequence came from a man aged 80 or over with COVID-19, enrolled during active disease. Input material: peripheral blood.

The CDR3 nucleotides are TGCAGTGCCAGTGGGACAGACTCTGGAAACACCATATATTTT. It is translated as CSASGTDSGNTIYF. The rearrangement links TRBV20-1 to TRBJ1-3; 7 bases fit TRBD1. The V segment lost 6 bases and the J segment 0 bases; nucleotides outside the gene matches: 5. Germline V gene sequence: CDR1 DFQATT, CDR2 SNEGSKA (reference sequence). This CDR3 has 14 amino acids.